This T cell receptor (beta chain) appears in the sequencing data of a study of T cell responses to AZD1222 COVID-19 vaccine. For the study at large: Recipients boosted at about 4 weeks or about 12 weeks are pooled.

Study-wide findings and caveats: Nearly half of spike-specific TCRs reportedly target variant regions that are unmutated in the B.1.351 and B.1.1.7 variants. Seropositive status at baseline applied to only five or six AZD1222 recipients. The study sampled repertoires only after the peak T cell response.

The CDR3 spans 16 residues. Losses at the gene ends were 7 bases for V and 0 bases for J; bases not matched to a gene: 8. Germline lookup yields CDR1 GTSNPN and CDR2 SVGIG (reference sequence). Using immunoSEQ multiplex PCR, the repertoire was profiled, and TCRdb retains in-frame clones only, with some absent. The sample includes about 78,000 clones, roughly 80% of them seen just once. As to this clone: Its antigen is not known.

The specimen was peripheral blood, collected on day 0 of AZD1222 vaccination. The rearrangement joins TRBV30 to TRBJ1-6; the match to TRBD1 covers 8 bases. The TCR was taken from an adult in good health. The DNA for the CDR3 is TGTGCCTACAGGGGGGTACCGGCCTCCTATAATTCACCCCTCCACTTT. Translated: CAYRGVPASYNSPLHF.